These 3 T cell receptor beta chains were all obtained from the same sample, sequenced in a study of CD8+CD57+ T cells in acquired aplastic anemia. Sequencing involved patients with CD8+CD57+ cell expansion previously shown by flow cytometry. Genomic DNA provided the template from which TCR beta VDJ and CDR3 profiles were obtained. TCRdb called the reads again in MiXCR, with one record for every CDR3 protein. This table holds about 240,000 distinct CDR3 sequences, around half found once. The sequenced sample consisted of sorted CD4+, CD8+, or CD8+CD57+ T cells (not recorded which) from PBMCs. Receptors originate from a human donor with aplastic anemia.

This clonotype was picked up one time. The genes are TRBV20-1 and TRBJ1-1, with 11 positions matching TRBD1. Germline V gene sequence: CDR1 DFQATT, CDR2 SNEGSKA (reference sequence). There are 13 residues in the CDR3. The CDR3 loop reads CSVPGTGGTEAFF. The DNA for the CDR3 is TGCAGCGTTCCCGGGACAGGGGGCACTGAAGCTTTCTTT.

V gene TRBV20-1 combines with J gene TRBJ2-5; 12 bases agree with TRBD2. This CDR3 spans 15 amino acids. Germline CDR1 is DFQATT and CDR2 is SNEGSKA (reference sequence). Trimming cost V 6 bases and J 0 bases; bases outside gene matches: 5. Written as DNA, the CDR3 is TGCAGTGCCCCTCGGACTAGCGGGGACCAAGAGACCCAGTACTTC. As protein: CSAPRTSGDQETQYF.

The chain couples TRBV20-1 to TRBJ1-4; D is perhaps TRBD1 (6 bases). Germline lookup yields CDR1 DFQATT and CDR2 SNEGSKA (reference sequence). The CDR3 loop spans 14 amino acids. The V gene lost 1 base and the J gene lost 6 bases, with 12 bases spanning the gap. CDR3 sequence (DNA): TGCAGTGCTAGAGGGGGGGGGCGCGATGAAAAACTGTTTTTT. It codes for CSARGGGRDEKLFF.